Listed below are T cell receptor beta chains from one sample, sequenced in a study of blood T cell repertoires in COVID-19. Profiling relied on immunoSEQ multiplex PCR, and the TCRdb table lists in-frame clones only, not all of them. Counted here are 150,000 to 200,000 clones, approximately 85% occurring once; the ten biggest clones make up approximately 11%. The sequencing input was peripheral blood. The receptors shown here come from a human donor with active or convalescent COVID-19. The donor label of this sample is uncertain. Each CDR3 is given with its conserved first and last residue. Fields, in order: CDR3 protein, CDR3 DNA, clone size, D gene, J gene, V gene. The D gene is left open where the match is weak. Size is omitted from some rows. Given values are once, few, many or a class for expanded clones.

CSVLAGDGEQFF,TGCAGCGTTCTAGCGGGAGATGGTGAGCAGTTCTTC,once,TRBD2,TRBJ2-1,TRBV29-1
CASSPSSNQPQHF,TGTGCCAGCAGCCCCAGTAGCAATCAGCCCCAGCATTTT,NA,NA,TRBJ1-5,TRBV3-1/TRBV3-2
CASSRDREVYGYTF,TGCGCCAGCAGCAGGGACAGGGAAGTCTATGGCTACACCTTC,NA,TRBD1,TRBJ1-2,TRBV5-1
CASSFEGRGSYGYTF,TGTGCCAGCAGTTTTGAAGGACGGGGGAGCTATGGCTACACCTTC,NA,NA,TRBJ1-2,TRBV27
CASSLGTQGDTQYF,TGTGCCAGCAGCTTAGGGACGCAGGGAGATACGCAGTATTTT,NA,NA,TRBJ2-3,TRBV7-2
CASSATEEQFF,TGTGCCAGCAGTGCAACAGAAGAGCAGTTCTTC,NA,NA,TRBJ2-1,TRBV25-1
CAISESYGGADEQYF,TGTGCCATCAGTGAGTCTTACGGGGGGGCTGATGAGCAGTACTTC,NA,TRBD2,TRBJ2-7,TRBV10-3
CASGRGHLYSNQPQHF,TGTGCCAGCGGCAGGGGACACCTTTATAGCAATCAGCCCCAGCATTTT,NA,NA,TRBJ1-5,TRBV6-6
CASSSPTGAQPQHF,TGTGCCAGCAGTTCCCCAACAGGGGCCCAGCCCCAGCATTTT,NA,TRBD1,TRBJ1-5,TRBV6-2/TRBV6-3
CASSPRLGGYNEQFF,TGTGCCAGCAGTCCTCGACTGGGGGGGTACAATGAGCAGTTCTTC,NA,TRBD2,TRBJ2-1,TRBV2
CASSQGWDRKIMNTEAFF,TGTGCCAGCAGCCAAGGATGGGACAGAAAAATAATGAACACTGAAGCTTTCTTT,once,TRBD1,TRBJ1-1,TRBV3-1/TRBV3-2
CASSQGSGERTGELFF,TGTGCCAGCAGCCAAGGCAGCGGAGAGAGAACCGGGGAGCTGTTTTTT,NA,NA,TRBJ2-2,TRBV4-2
CASSQDRGSSYEQYF,TGCGCCAGCAGCCAAGACAGGGGGAGCTCCTACGAGCAGTACTTC,NA,TRBD1,TRBJ2-7,TRBV4-3
CASRSLGQAVTSYEQYF,TGTGCCAGCAGATCCCTGGGACAGGCAGTAACCTCCTACGAGCAGTACTTC,NA,TRBD1,TRBJ2-7,TRBV27
CATSRDFSEQYF,TGTGCCACCAGCAGAGATTTTAGCGAGCAGTACTTC,once,NA,TRBJ2-7,TRBV15
CSVDGTSLNEQFF,TGCAGCGTTGACGGGACTAGCCTCAATGAGCAGTTCTTC,NA,TRBD2,TRBJ2-1,TRBV29-1
CASSRQGAKNIQYF,TGTGCCAGCAGCCGACAGGGGGCCAAAAACATTCAGTACTTC,NA,TRBD1,TRBJ2-4,TRBV5-5
CASSAGLAGASYNEQFF,TGTGCCAGCAGCGCCGGACTAGCGGGGGCCTCCTACAATGAGCAGTTCTTC,NA,TRBD2,TRBJ2-1,TRBV7-6
CASSRRTGMVTLHF,TGTGCCAGCAGCCGCCGGACAGGCATGGTGACCCTCCACTTT,once,TRBD1,TRBJ1-6,TRBV6-2/TRBV6-3
CASSQGLAGGVDEQFF,TGTGCCAGCAGCCAAGGGCTAGCGGGAGGAGTCGATGAGCAGTTCTTC,NA,TRBD2,TRBJ2-1,TRBV3-1/TRBV3-2
CASSHLSSSTDTQYF,TGTGCCAGCAGCCACCTGTCGTCTAGCACAGATACGCAGTATTTT,NA,NA,TRBJ2-3,TRBV4-2
CASSLRDTQYF,TGTGCCAGCAGTTTGAGAGATACGCAGTATTTT,NA,NA,TRBJ2-3,TRBV6-2/TRBV6-3
CSASSGSGYTF,TGCAGTGCTAGTTCAGGGTCTGGCTACACCTTC,NA,NA,TRBJ1-2,TRBV20-1
CASSQAPPQQSSGANVLTF,TGCGCCAGCAGCCAAGCGCCGCCCCAACAGTCCTCTGGGGCCAACGTCCTGACTTTC,NA,NA,TRBJ2-6,TRBV4-3
CASSLGLMNTEAFF,TGCGCCAGCAGCTTGGGACTGATGAACACTGAAGCTTTCTTT,NA,NA,TRBJ1-1,TRBV5-1
CASSFSSYEQYF,TGTGCCAGCAGCTTTAGCTCCTACGAGCAGTACTTC,NA,NA,TRBJ2-7,TRBV7-9
CASSSGGRNTEAFF,TGCGCCAGCAGCTCAGGGGGAAGGAACACTGAAGCTTTCTTT,NA,TRBD1,TRBJ1-1,TRBV5-1
CASSPGAGEKLFF,TGTGCCAGCTCACCAGGGGCCGGGGAAAAACTGTTTTTT,few,NA,TRBJ1-4,TRBV18
CASSPSGGVYNSPLHF,TGTGCCAGCAGTCCTAGCGGAGGGGTTTATAATTCACCCCTCCACTTT,NA,NA,TRBJ1-6,TRBV28
CASSLGPGTPEQYF,TGCGCCAGCAGCTTGGGGCCAGGTACCCCCGAGCAGTACTTC,once,NA,TRBJ2-7,TRBV5-1
CAIPSWRQGKETQYF,TGTGCCATCCCCTCCTGGCGGCAGGGGAAAGAGACCCAGTACTTC,NA,NA,TRBJ2-5,TRBV15
CASSRGQGGSNQPQHF,TGTGCCAGCTCACGAGGACAGGGAGGGAGCAATCAGCCCCAGCATTTT,NA,TRBD1,TRBJ1-5,TRBV18
CASSQERAVGTGTDTQYF,TGTGCCAGCAGCCAAGAACGAGCGGTAGGGACAGGCACAGATACGCAGTATTTT,NA,TRBD1,TRBJ2-3,TRBV14
CASSQGGGSQYF,TGTGCCAGCAGCCAAGGGGGCGGTTCGCAGTATTTT,NA,NA,TRBJ2-3,TRBV14
CASSLVTGSSSYNSPLHF,TGTGCCAGCAGCTTAGTCACAGGGTCGAGCTCCTATAATTCACCCCTCCACTTT,few,NA,TRBJ1-6,TRBV7-2
CASSPPREKLFF,TGTGCCAGCAGCCCTCCTAGAGAAAAACTGTTTTTT,NA,NA,TRBJ1-4,TRBV7-2
CASSLARTEAFF,TGTGCCAGCAGCTTAGCGAGGACTGAAGCTTTCTTT,once,NA,TRBJ1-1,TRBV11-1
CASSLDFFEQYF,TGTGCCAGCAGCTTGGACTTCTTCGAGCAGTACTTC,NA,NA,TRBJ2-7,TRBV5-4
CASHDTAEPDPRREQFF,TGTGCCAGCCACGACACGGCCGAGCCCGACCCCCGGCGTGAGCAGTTCTTC,NA,NA,TRBJ2-1,TRBV19
CAISEERQGLNSPLHF,TGTGCCATCAGTGAAGAGCGACAGGGGCTAAATTCACCCCTCCACTTT,few,TRBD1,TRBJ1-6,TRBV10-3
CASSLAGGYQETQYF,TGTGCCAGCTCACTAGCGGGAGGGTACCAAGAGACCCAGTACTTC,few,TRBD2,TRBJ2-5,TRBV18
CSVGTGTANEKLFF,TGCAGCGTTGGGACAGGGACGGCTAATGAAAAACTGTTTTTT,NA,TRBD1,TRBJ1-4,TRBV29-1
CASSLGFDRRGSDQPQHF,TGTGCCAGCAGCTTAGGATTCGACAGGCGGGGGTCGGATCAGCCCCAGCATTTT,NA,NA,TRBJ1-5,TRBV7-9
CATSRDVRGGPSNTGELFF,TGTGCCACCAGCAGAGATGTGCGGGGGGGCCCCTCGAACACCGGGGAGCTGTTTTTT,NA,TRBD2,TRBJ2-2,TRBV15
CASSQDLAGAGTGELFF,TGTGCCAGCAGCCAAGATCTGGCGGGAGCGGGCACCGGGGAGCTGTTTTTT,NA,TRBD2,TRBJ2-2,TRBV4-2
CASSLGSPGTDTQYF,TGCGCCAGCAGCCTAGGGAGCCCGGGGACAGATACGCAGTATTTT,NA,NA,TRBJ2-3,TRBV5-1
CASSRGGARSPLHF,TGTGCCAGCAGTCGGGGAGGGGCGAGATCACCCCTCCACTTT,NA,NA,TRBJ1-6,TRBV6-4
CASSLALADYEQYF,TGTGCCAGCAGCTTAGCACTAGCGGATTACGAGCAGTACTTC,NA,TRBD2,TRBJ2-7,TRBV11-2
CASSPFRTSGVGELFF,TGTGCCAGCAGCCCCTTCCGGACTAGCGGGGTCGGGGAGCTGTTTTTT,NA,TRBD2,TRBJ2-2,TRBV6-2/TRBV6-3
CASSHTGQYYEQYF,TGTGCCAGCAGCCACACCGGACAGTACTACGAGCAGTACTTC,once,NA,TRBJ2-7,TRBV5-6
CSYGQRLAGVRTQYF,TGCAGCTACGGACAGCGACTAGCGGGAGTGAGGACGCAGTATTTT,few,TRBD2,TRBJ2-3,TRBV29-1
CASSTRKDGDQYF,TGTGCCAGCAGTACCCGAAAGGACGGGGACCAGTACTTC,NA,NA,TRBJ2-5,TRBV12-3/TRBV12-4
CASSLGSQGATEAFF,TGTGCCAGCAGCTTAGGCAGTCAGGGGGCCACTGAAGCTTTCTTT,NA,TRBD1,TRBJ1-1,TRBV7-6
CASSVFGTSGGGELFF,TGTGCCAGCAGCGTGTTCGGGACTAGCGGGGGAGGGGAGCTGTTTTTT,NA,TRBD2,TRBJ2-2,TRBV9
CSVEGGSYNEQFF,TGCAGCGTTGAAGGAGGGTCCTACAATGAGCAGTTCTTC,NA,NA,TRBJ2-1,TRBV29-1
CASSILSRFMSNQPQHF,TGTGCCAGTAGTATTCTCTCCAGGTTTATGAGCAATCAGCCCCAGCATTTT,NA,NA,TRBJ1-5,TRBV19
CATSDSRAGGTTQETQYF,TGTGCCACCAGTGATTCCCGAGCGGGAGGGACGACCCAAGAGACCCAGTACTTC,NA,TRBD2,TRBJ2-5,TRBV24-1